The 21 T cell receptor beta chains in this list originate from one sample, sequenced in a study of blood T cell repertoires in COVID-19. Produced via immunoSEQ multiplex PCR; TCRdb's table is partial and in-frame only. The sample shows about 120,000 clones, approximately 81% of them seen only once. The sample consisted of peripheral blood. Source of these receptors: a man aged 45-65 years with acute or convalescent COVID-19.

The V call is TRBV5-1, the J call TRBJ2-1; no clear D. Trimming shortened V by 0 bases and J by 3 bases, and 4 bases separated the two germline ends. The CDR3 totals 13 residues. The germline CDR1 and CDR2 sequences are SGHRS and YFSETQ. The CDR3 protein is CASSLDSYNEQFF. CDR3 in DNA: TGCGCCAGCAGCTTGGACAGCTACAATGAGCAGTTCTTC. Looking up the rest from reference TRBV5-1 and TRBJ2-1 gives the full variable domain: KAGVTQTPRYLIKTRGQQVTLSCSPISGHRSVSWYQQTPGQGLQFLFEYFSETQRNKGNFPGRFSGRQFSNSRSEMNVSTLELGDSALYLCASSLDSYNEQFFGPGTRLTVL.

The rearrangement links TRBV11-2 to TRBJ2-3; TRBD2 matches 8 bases. Looked up from germline, CDR1 is SGHAT and CDR2 is FQNNGV. Trimming removed 2 bases from V and 1 base from J; junction bases left unmatched: 2. This CDR3 is built from 15 residues. The CDR3 is CASSLLRGGTDTQYF. CDR3 coding DNA: TGTGCCAGCAGCTTATTGCGGGGGGGCACAGATACGCAGTATTTT.

This clone was found a few times. The chain uses TRBV6-6 and TRBJ1-6; D is possibly TRBD1 (5 bases). The CDR3 totals 14 residues. Germline CDR1 MNHNY, CDR2 SVGAGI (reference sequence). The ends were cut back, 2 bases at V and 13 bases at J, with 15 bases in the middle. The CDR3 nucleotides are TGTGCCAGCAGTTACGAGCAGGGCGGTGATCCCCTCCACTTT. It codes for CASSYEQGGDPLHF.

This chain links TRBV19 with TRBJ1-5; maybe TRBD1 (6 bases). In germline, CDR1 is LNHDA, CDR2 SQIVND (reference sequence). The CDR3 sequence is 15 residues long. Trimming removed 2 bases from V and 4 bases from J, with 12 bases in between. CDR3 region: CASSIRGQVNQPQHF. CDR3 in DNA: TGTGCCAGTAGTATAAGGGGACAAGTTAATCAGCCCCAGCATTTT.

The CDR3 region is CASSDRDQPQHF. DNA of the CDR3: TGTGCCAGCAGCGACAGGGATCAGCCCCAGCATTTT. V and J are TRBV2 and TRBJ1-5, with 7 bases matching TRBD1. V dropped 6 bases and J dropped 5; count of bases not matched to a gene: 1. The germline CDR1 and CDR2 sequences are SNHLY and FYNNEI. This CDR3 has 12 amino acids.

In this sample, this clone turned up once. The gene calls are TRBV6-5 and TRBJ2-3; 9 positions match TRBD2. The CDR3 runs 13 residues. Germline V CDR1 and CDR2: MNHEY, SVGAGI. The junction had 1 base not matched to a gene; V was cut back by 6 bases and J by 3 bases. Here the CDR3 reads CASRLAGTDTQYF. CDR3 coding DNA: TGTGCCAGCAGACTAGCGGGTACAGATACGCAGTATTTT.

The rearrangement uses TRBV5-6 and TRBJ1-2; TRBD1 aligns across 8 bases. V lost 4 bases and J lost 4; bases outside the gene matches: 12. Germline CDR1 reads SGHDT; CDR2 reads YYEEEE. The CDR3 totals 16 residues. The CDR3: CASSRTGRGLTYGYTF. Here the CDR3 DNA reads TGTGCCAGCAGCCGGACGGGCAGGGGGCTCACCTATGGCTACACCTTC.

This clone has a handful of counts. The chain joins TRBV6-4 to TRBJ1-1; D possibly corresponds to TRBD1 (5 bases). The CDR3 consists of 15 residues. CDR1 is MRHNA, CDR2 SNTAGT, per germline. V was trimmed by 0 bases and J by 3 bases, leaving 11 bases between them. The CDR3 sequence is CASSDSGAGDTEAFF. DNA of the CDR3: TGTGCCAGCAGTGACTCAGGGGCGGGAGACACTGAAGCTTTCTTT.

CDR3 DNA: TGTGCCAGCATACTCACAGGGCGGGACACCGGGGAGCTGTTTTTT. Amino acids: CASILTGRDTGELFF. J is TRBJ2-2 and V is TRBV6-5, with a weak D call TRBD1 (6 bases). V dropped 7 bases and J dropped 3 bases, with 15 bases sitting between them. The CDR3 sequence is 15 residues long. CDR1 is MNHEY, CDR2 SVGAGI, per germline.

Only one count was recorded for this clone. The chain combines TRBV19 with TRBJ1-5; D is undetermined. The CDR3 totals 13 residues. The V gene lost 3 bases and the J gene lost 5 bases, with 8 bases spanning the gap. Germline assignment: CDR1 LNHDA and CDR2 SQIVND (reference sequence). The CDR3 loop reads CASSIGGDQPQHF. In nucleotides, the CDR3 is TGTGCCAGTAGTATCGGCGGGGATCAGCCCCAGCATTTT.

This chain joins TRBV12-3 or TRBV12-4 and TRBJ2-2; TRBD1 is a possible D gene (5 bases). This CDR3 spans 12 amino acids. V was pared by 10 bases and J by 2 bases, with 8 bases between. The CDR3 DNA reads as TGTGCCAATAGGGGAAACACCGGGGAGCTGTTTTTT. Amino acid sequence: CANRGNTGELFF.

The chain couples TRBV5-1 to TRBJ1-4; TRBD1 aligns across 7 bases. The CDR3 runs to 14 residues. Germline trimming cut 5 bases from V and 5 bases from J; bases unmatched to any gene: 6. The germline gives CDR1 SGHRS, CDR2 YFSETQ. The CDR3 region has the DNA TGCGCCAGCAGTCAGGGGGGCGAAAATGAAAAACTGTTTTTT. This codes for CASSQGGENEKLFF.

The chain joins TRBV7-3 to TRBJ2-3, with 12 bases matching TRBD2. CDR3 length: 18 residues. The germline V gene encodes CDR1 SGHTA and CDR2 FQGTGA. V was clipped by 4 bases and J by 4 bases; unmatched bases: 12. Written as DNA, the CDR3 is TGTGCCAGCAGCTCAACGTGGACTAGCGGGGACAGCCCAGATACGCAGTATTTT. This translates into CASSSTWTSGDSPDTQYF.

CDR3 in amino acids: CASGLITGQNSPLHF. As DNA, the CDR3 is TGTGCTAGTGGTCTAATAACCGGACAGAATTCACCCCTCCACTTT. V usage is TRBV12-5 and J usage is TRBJ1-6; D may be TRBD1 (6 bases). V dropped 5 bases and J dropped 7 bases, with 15 bases sitting between them. Per the germline V gene, CDR1 is LGHNT and CDR2 is FRNRAP. This CDR3 contains 15 residues.

The rearrangement uses TRBV5-4 and TRBJ2-1; 9 bases map to TRBD2. The V and J ends lost 4 bases and 6 bases, in that order; junction bases with no gene match: 8. Germline assignment: CDR1 SGHNT and CDR2 YYREEE (reference sequence). CDR3 length: 15 residues. CDR3 nucleotides: TGTGCCAGCAGCGCCCAGGGCGGGGGGGTCAATGAGCAGTTCTTC. It yields the protein CASSAQGGGVNEQFF.

The V and J genes are TRBV11-2 and TRBJ1-1; no clear D. This CDR3 has 14 residues. V lost 2 bases to trimming and J lost 1 base, with 8 bases between them. The germline gives CDR1 SGHAT, CDR2 FQNNGV. Written as DNA, the CDR3 is TGTGCCAGCAGCTTATCGGGGAGGAACACTGAAGCTTTCTTT. As protein: CASSLSGRNTEAFF.

The V call is TRBV7-3, the J call TRBJ1-6; 7 bases are a match to TRBD1. V lost 4 bases to trimming and J lost 7 bases; unmatched junction nucleotides: 1. The CDR3 runs to 13 residues. Germline-derived CDR1 and CDR2 are SGHTA and FQGTGA. The CDR3 loop is CASSSTGNSPLHF. CDR3 in DNA: TGTGCCAGCAGCTCGACAGGGAATTCACCCCTCCACTTT.

This chain links TRBV5-1 with TRBJ1-1, with 7 positions matching TRBD1. Germline V CDR1 and CDR2: SGHRS, YFSETQ. The trim removed 1 base at V and 9 bases at J, leaving 3 bases unmatched. This CDR3 is 12 amino acids long. This CDR3 reads CASSLTGEQAFF. The CDR3 coding sequence is TGCGCCAGCAGCTTGACAGGGGAGCAAGCTTTCTTT.

In regard to this clone: At one boundary the junction diverges from the germline segment, which might be a read error. The chain uses TRBV7-3 and TRBJ2-1; 9 nucleotides align to TRBD2. Per the germline V gene, CDR1 is SGHTA and CDR2 is FQGTGA. CDR3 length: 17 residues. The CDR3 is CASSLGPSGDSNNEQFF. The CDR3 DNA reads as TGTGCCAGCAGCTTAGGGCCTAGCGGGGACTCCAACAATGAGCAGTTCTTC.

The chain links TRBV6-5 to TRBJ1-6, with a tentative D call TRBD1 (6 bases). The CDR3 consists of 14 residues. CDR1 is MNHEY, CDR2 SVGAGI, per germline. Trimming took 4 bases from V and 6 from J, leaving 10 bases between them. CDR3 region: CASSSDRLNSPLHF. The CDR3 DNA follows: TGTGCCAGCAGTTCAGACAGGCTTAATTCACCCCTCCACTTT.

This clone was observed a handful of times. The V gene is TRBV5-1, the J gene TRBJ1-2; TRBD1 agrees at 7 bases. CDR3 length: 14 amino acids. The V gene end was trimmed by 2 bases and the J gene end by 4 bases; junction bases not matched to a gene: 5. From germline, CDR1 is SGHRS and CDR2 YFSETQ. Written as DNA, the CDR3 is TGCGCCAGCAGCTTCGGACAGGCCTCCTATGGCTACACCTTC. This translates into CASSFGQASYGYTF.